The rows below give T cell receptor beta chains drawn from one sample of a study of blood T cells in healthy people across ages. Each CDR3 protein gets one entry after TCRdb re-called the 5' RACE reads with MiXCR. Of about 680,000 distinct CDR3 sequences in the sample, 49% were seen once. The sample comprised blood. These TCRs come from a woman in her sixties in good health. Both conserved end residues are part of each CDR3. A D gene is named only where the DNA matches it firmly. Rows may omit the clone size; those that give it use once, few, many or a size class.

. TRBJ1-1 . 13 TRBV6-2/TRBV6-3 CASSYSTRDGAFF
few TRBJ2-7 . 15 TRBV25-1 CASSDLTDSSYEQYF
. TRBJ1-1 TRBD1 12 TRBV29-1 CSVLDRNTAAFF
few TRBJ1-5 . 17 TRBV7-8 CASSYWLARGANQPQHF
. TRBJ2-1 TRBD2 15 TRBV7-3 CASSQPGLANNEQFF
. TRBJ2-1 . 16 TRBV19 CASSTKSGAWGNEQFF
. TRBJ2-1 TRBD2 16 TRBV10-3 CAISSPPAGVNNEQFF
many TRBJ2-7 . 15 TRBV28 CASTLGGDGGHEQYF
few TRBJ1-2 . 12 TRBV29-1 CSVVRQDWGYTF
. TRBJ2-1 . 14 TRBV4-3 CASSQENTGHEQFF
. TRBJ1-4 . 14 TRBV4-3 CASSQDARNEKLFF
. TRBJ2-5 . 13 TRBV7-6 CASTRPGQETQYF
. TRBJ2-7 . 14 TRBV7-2 CASSLEWQAYEQYF
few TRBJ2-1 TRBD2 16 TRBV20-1 CSASPPGLAGSNEQFF
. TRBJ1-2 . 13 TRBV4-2 CASRRGISYGYTF
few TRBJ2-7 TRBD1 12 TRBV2 CASRADRGEQYF
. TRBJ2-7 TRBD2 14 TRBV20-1 CSAEPGLAFYEQYF
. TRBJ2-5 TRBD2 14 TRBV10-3 CAISQRERLNEQYF
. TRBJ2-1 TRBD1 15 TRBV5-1 CASSLGRQGYNEQFF
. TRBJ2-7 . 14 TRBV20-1 CSARPQVIRNEQYF
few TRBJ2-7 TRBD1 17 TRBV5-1 CASSLGGAGQGIYEQYF
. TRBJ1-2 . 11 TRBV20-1 CSGGGLDGYTF
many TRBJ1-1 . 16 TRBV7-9 CASSLAPSQANTEAFF
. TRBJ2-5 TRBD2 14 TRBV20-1 CSARSSGRVNEQYF
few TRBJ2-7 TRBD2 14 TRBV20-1 CSAGTRGESYEQYF
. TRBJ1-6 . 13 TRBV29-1 CSVASSYSSPLHF
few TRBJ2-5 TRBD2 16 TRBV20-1 CSAPPWGSGIQETQYF
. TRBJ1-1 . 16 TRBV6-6 CASSYSSRGAPMQAFF
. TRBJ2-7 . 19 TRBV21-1 CASITNYRGTSGDSYEQYF
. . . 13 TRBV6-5 CASSYSPPETQYF
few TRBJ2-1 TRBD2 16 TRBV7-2 CASSPQTSGRYNEQFF
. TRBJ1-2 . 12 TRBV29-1 CSVRQSNYGYTF
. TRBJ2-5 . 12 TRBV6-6 CASSRGKETQYF
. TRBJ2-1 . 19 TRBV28 CASSLCFAGLGGFDNEQFF
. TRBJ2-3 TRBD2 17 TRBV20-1 CSARGPGTSGGTDTQYF
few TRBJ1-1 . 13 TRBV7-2 CASSQQGNTEAFF
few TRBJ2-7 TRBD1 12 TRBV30 CAWAGQGYEQYF
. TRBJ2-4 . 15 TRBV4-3 CASSQDLRRGNIQYF
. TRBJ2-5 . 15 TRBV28 CASSADKDLQETQYF
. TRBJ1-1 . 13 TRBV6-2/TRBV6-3 CASRENGGTEAFF
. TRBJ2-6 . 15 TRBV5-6 CASSIQGGGANVLTF
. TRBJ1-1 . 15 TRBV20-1 CSAGPAARGNTEAFF
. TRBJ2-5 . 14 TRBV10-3 CAIALGGSQETQYF
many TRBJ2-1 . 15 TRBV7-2 CASSLAGGRVSEQFF
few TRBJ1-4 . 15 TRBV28 CASSFDGTANEKLFF
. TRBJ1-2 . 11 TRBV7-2 CASSHTGGYTF
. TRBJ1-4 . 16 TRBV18 CASSPPWPGGLEKLFF
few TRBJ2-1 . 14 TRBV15 CATSREDIYNEQFF
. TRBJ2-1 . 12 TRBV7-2 CASSLWVGEQFF
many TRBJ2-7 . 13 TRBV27 CASRGLSSYEQYF
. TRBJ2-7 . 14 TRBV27 CASSFTGSTYEQYF
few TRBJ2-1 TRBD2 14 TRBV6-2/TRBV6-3 CASMSGRTFHEQFF
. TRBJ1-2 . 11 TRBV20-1 CSARGDGGYTF
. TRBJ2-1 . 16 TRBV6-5 CASSYSPQGTSLEQFF